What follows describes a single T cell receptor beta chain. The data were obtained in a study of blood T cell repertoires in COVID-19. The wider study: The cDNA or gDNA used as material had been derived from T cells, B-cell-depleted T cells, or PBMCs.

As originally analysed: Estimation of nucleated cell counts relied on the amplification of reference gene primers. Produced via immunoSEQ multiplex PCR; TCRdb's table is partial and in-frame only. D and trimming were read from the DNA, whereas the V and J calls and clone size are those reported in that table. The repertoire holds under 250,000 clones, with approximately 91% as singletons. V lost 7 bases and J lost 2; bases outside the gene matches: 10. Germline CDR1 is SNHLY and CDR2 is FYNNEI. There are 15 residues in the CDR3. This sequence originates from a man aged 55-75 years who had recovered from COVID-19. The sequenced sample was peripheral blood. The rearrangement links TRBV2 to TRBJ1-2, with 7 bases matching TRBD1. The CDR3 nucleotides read TGTGCCAGCACCCCCTCCGGACAGGCGAACTATGGCTACACCTTC. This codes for CASTPSGQANYGYTF. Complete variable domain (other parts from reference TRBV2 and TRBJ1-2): EPEVTQTPSHQVTQMGQEVILRCVPISNHLYFYWYRQILGQKVEFLVSFYNNEISEKSEIFDDQFSVERPDGSNFTLKIRSTKLEDSAMYFCASTPSGQANYGYTFGSGTRLTVV.